The T cell receptor beta chain under discussion was sequenced for a study of T cell repertoires in cytomegalovirus infection. Across the whole study: TCR beta signatures that were public indicated CMV infection and matching HLA type. Whole-study results and caveats: Dominant in the ex vivo response were TCR beta clonotypes restricted by HLA-C and specific for CMV.

The V end was cut by 3 bases, the J end by 5 bases, with 9 bases between. The CDR3 totals 13 residues. In germline, CDR1 is SGHTA, CDR2 FQGNSA. In regard to this clonotype: The antigen is unknown.

TCRdb fed the reads into MiXCR, producing one record per CDR3 protein. The sample shows some 700,000 distinct CDR3 sequences, around 31% of them seen only once. The material sequenced was cultured PBMCs, taken from culture after CMV antigen stimulation. The clonotype was recovered from a human donor in good health (CMV status not recorded). Some clones in this sample may be carry-over from other donors' samples. The chain combines TRBV7-2 with TRBJ2-3; D unclear. CDR3 amino acids: CASSFGVQDTQYF. CDR3 bases: TGTGCCAGCAGCTTCGGAGTGCAAGATACGCAGTATTTT.